This is a list of T cell receptor beta chains from one sample in a study of blood T cell repertoires in COVID-19. Sequencing was performed with immunoSEQ multiplex PCR; in TCRdb, only in-frame clones are kept and a portion is missing. The data hold 150,000 or so clones, with about 90% observed a single time. What was sequenced was PBMCs or T cells enriched from blood (not recorded which). The receptors shown here come from a human donor with acute COVID-19. The donor label of this sample is uncertain. Each CDR3 is given with its conserved first and last residue. Each record gives: CDR3 protein, CDR3 DNA, D gene, J gene, V gene, clone size. A D gene is named only where the DNA matches it firmly. Expanded clones get a size class; other rows say once, few or many, or leave the size out.

CDR3: CASSLGTKNTEAFF; DNA: TGCGCCAGCAGCTTAGGGACAAAGAACACTGAAGCTTTCTTT; D: -; J: TRBJ1-1; V: TRBV5-1; size: once
CDR3: CAISEFGTGAVRNTEAFF; DNA: TGTGCCATCAGTGAGTTTGGGACAGGGGCCGTCAGGAACACTGAAGCTTTCTTT; D: TRBD1; J: TRBJ1-1; V: TRBV10-3; size: -
CDR3: CASSFWDRSYGYTF; DNA: TGTGCCAGCAGCTTTTGGGACAGGAGCTATGGCTACACCTTC; D: TRBD1; J: TRBJ1-2; V: TRBV5-4; size: once
CDR3: CASRLSNTGELFF; DNA: TGTGCCAGCAGGCTCAGTAACACCGGGGAGCTGTTTTTT; D: -; J: TRBJ2-2; V: TRBV25-1; size: -
CDR3: CASSGLQGNYGYTF; DNA: TGTGCCAGCAGCGGATTGCAGGGGAACTATGGCTACACCTTC; D: -; J: TRBJ1-2; V: TRBV7-8; size: -
CDR3: CASSFGVFSTDGYQPQHF; DNA: TGTGCCAGCAGCTTTGGGGTTTTCTCGACAGACGGGTATCAGCCCCAGCATTTT; D: -; J: TRBJ1-5; V: TRBV7-8; size: -
CDR3: CASSTGATDTQYF; DNA: TGTGCCAGTAGTACAGGGGCGACAGATACGCAGTATTTT; D: -; J: TRBJ2-3; V: TRBV19; size: -
CDR3: CASRRDRGLSGANVLTF; DNA: TGTGCCAGCAGACGGGACAGGGGGCTGTCTGGGGCCAACGTCCTGACTTTC; D: TRBD1; J: TRBJ2-6; V: TRBV2; size: -
CDR3: CASRPGTNKETQYF; DNA: TGCGCCAGCAGACCCGGGACTAATAAAGAGACCCAGTACTTC; D: TRBD2; J: TRBJ2-5; V: TRBV5-1; size: once
CDR3: CAWSSRLAGGLLAKNIQYF; DNA: TGTGCCTGGAGTTCCCGACTAGCGGGGGGACTTCTAGCCAAAAACATTCAGTACTTC; D: TRBD2; J: TRBJ2-4; V: TRBV30; size: -
CDR3: CASSPLGGGYGYTF; DNA: TGTGCCAGCAGCCCCTTGGGGGGGGGTTATGGCTACACCTTC; D: -; J: TRBJ1-2; V: TRBV5-6; size: -
CDR3: CASSAPGQGTSPEAFF; DNA: TGTGCCAGCAGCGCTCCGGGACAGGGAACGTCTCCTGAAGCTTTCTTT; D: TRBD1; J: TRBJ1-1; V: TRBV7-6; size: -
CDR3: CASSYTSGLADPQETQYF; DNA: TGTGCCAGCAGTTACACCAGCGGACTAGCGGATCCTCAAGAGACCCAGTACTTC; D: TRBD2; J: TRBJ2-5; V: TRBV6-2/TRBV6-3; size: few
CDR3: CAWSVAGTGGQGPQHF; DNA: TGTGCCTGGAGTGTAGCCGGGACAGGGGGCCAGGGGCCCCAGCATTTT; D: TRBD1; J: TRBJ1-5; V: TRBV30; size: -
CDR3: CATSPGSYGYTF; DNA: TGTGCCACCAGCCCCGGGTCCTATGGCTACACCTTC; D: -; J: TRBJ1-2; V: TRBV24-1; size: -
CDR3: CASSQELIPNTEAFF; DNA: TGTGCCAGCAGCCAAGAACTGATCCCGAACACTGAAGCTTTCTTT; D: -; J: TRBJ1-1; V: TRBV14; size: -
CDR3: CAWGAGTPNEKLFF; DNA: TGTGCCTGGGGGGCGGGTACGCCGAATGAAAAACTGTTTTTT; D: -; J: TRBJ1-4; V: TRBV30; size: -
CDR3: CASQAGTGGIEQYF; DNA: TGTGCCAGCCAAGCCGGGACAGGGGGCATCGAGCAGTACTTC; D: TRBD1; J: TRBJ2-7; V: TRBV2; size: -
CDR3: CASSRAMGRGTSYEQYF; DNA: TGCGCCAGCAGCCGCGCCATGGGGCGGGGGACCTCCTACGAGCAGTACTTC; D: TRBD2; J: TRBJ2-7; V: TRBV4-3; size: -
CDR3: CASSLYSAGRGRYTEAFF; DNA: TGTGCCAGCAGTTTATACTCCGCAGGGCGTGGGCGGTACACTGAAGCTTTCTTT; D: -; J: TRBJ1-1; V: TRBV27; size: -
CDR3: CAWSPGGTTEAFF; DNA: TGTGCCTGGAGTCCAGGGGGAACAACTGAAGCTTTCTTT; D: TRBD1; J: TRBJ1-1; V: TRBV30; size: -
CDR3: CATSDYSDRMNTGELFF; DNA: TGTGCCACCAGTGATTATAGTGACAGAATGAACACCGGGGAGCTGTTTTTT; D: -; J: TRBJ2-2; V: TRBV24-1; size: few
CDR3: CASRGLSTDTQYF; DNA: TGTGCCAGCAGGGGGCTAAGCACAGATACGCAGTATTTT; D: -; J: TRBJ2-3; V: TRBV6-5; size: few
CDR3: CASSLNPGGNLETQYF; DNA: TGTGCCAGCAGCTTAAATCCAGGGGGGAATCTGGAGACCCAGTACTTC; D: -; J: TRBJ2-5; V: TRBV7-3; size: -
CDR3: CAWSRIAGGGDTQYF; DNA: TGTGCCTGGAGCCGCATAGCGGGTGGGGGAGATACGCAGTATTTT; D: TRBD2; J: TRBJ2-3; V: TRBV30; size: -
CDR3: CASSPVVLSYEQYF; DNA: TGTGCCAGCAGCCCCGTTGTCCTCTCCTACGAGCAGTACTTC; D: -; J: TRBJ2-7; V: TRBV7-8; size: -
CDR3: CATSRVGGAGNYGYTF; DNA: TGTGCCACCAGCAGAGTGGGGGGGGCAGGGAACTATGGCTACACCTTC; D: -; J: TRBJ1-2; V: TRBV15; size: -
CDR3: CATAASRGGRKGETQYF; DNA: TGTGCCACAGCCGCCTCCCGCGGGGGGCGTAAGGGAGAGACCCAGTACTTC; D: TRBD2; J: TRBJ2-5; V: TRBV19; size: -
CDR3: CACYTGGTYEQYF; DNA: TGTGCCTGTTATACAGGGGGGACCTACGAGCAGTACTTC; D: TRBD1; J: TRBJ2-7; V: TRBV30; size: -
CDR3: CASSPDGLAPGGDTQYF; DNA: TGTGCCAGCAGCCCTGACGGACTAGCCCCGGGGGGGGATACGCAGTATTTT; D: TRBD2; J: TRBJ2-3; V: TRBV6-2/TRBV6-3; size: -
CDR3: CASSAEHRGPGNTIYF; DNA: TGTGCCAGCAGCGCCGAGCACAGGGGGCCCGGAAACACCATATATTTT; D: TRBD1; J: TRBJ1-3; V: TRBV9; size: -
CDR3: CASNPISVITGYTF; DNA: TGTGCCAGCAACCCTATAAGCGTAATTACTGGCTACACCTTC; D: -; J: TRBJ1-2; V: TRBV11-1; size: once
CDR3: CASSIGQGANSPLHF; DNA: TGTGCCAGTAGTATCGGACAGGGGGCAAATTCACCCCTCCACTTT; D: TRBD1; J: TRBJ1-6; V: TRBV19; size: -
CDR3: CASSQDEGLAGDNEQFF; DNA: TGTGCCAGCAGCCAAGATGAGGGACTAGCGGGGGACAATGAGCAGTTCTTC; D: TRBD2; J: TRBJ2-1; V: TRBV14; size: -
CDR3: CASSLPRGTEAFF; DNA: TGTGCCAGCAGCTTGCCCAGGGGCACTGAAGCTTTCTTT; D: -; J: TRBJ1-1; V: TRBV5-6; size: -
CDR3: CAISRGSLRGSGNEKLFF; DNA: TGTGCCATCAGTCGGGGAAGTCTCAGGGGTAGTGGTAATGAAAAACTGTTTTTT; D: -; J: TRBJ1-4; V: TRBV10-3; size: -
CDR3: CASKRRDSNSETQYF; DNA: TGTGCCAGCAAGCGCCGGGACTCTAACTCGGAGACCCAGTACTTC; D: -; J: TRBJ2-5; V: TRBV5-4; size: -
CDR3: CASSPGTGGYQPQHF; DNA: TGTGCCAGCAGCCCCGGGACAGGGGGCTATCAGCCCCAGCATTTT; D: TRBD1; J: TRBJ1-5; V: TRBV5-5; size: -
CDR3: CASSGAGGYASTDTQYF; DNA: TGTGCCAGCAGCGGGGCGGGGGGTTACGCTAGCACAGATACGCAGTATTTT; D: TRBD2; J: TRBJ2-3; V: TRBV9; size: -
CDR3: CASSALAGGESSYEQYF; DNA: TGTGCCAGCAGCGCACTAGCGGGGGGGGAAAGCTCCTACGAGCAGTACTTC; D: TRBD2; J: TRBJ2-7; V: TRBV5-5; size: -
CDR3: CASSTWTANYGYTF; DNA: TGTGCCAGTAGCACCTGGACAGCTAACTATGGCTACACCTTC; D: -; J: TRBJ1-2; V: TRBV19; size: -
CDR3: CASMGLAGVYNEQFF; DNA: TGTGCCAGCATGGGACTAGCGGGAGTATACAATGAGCAGTTCTTC; D: TRBD2; J: TRBJ2-1; V: TRBV7-6; size: once
CDR3: CASSSAGGFFDEQFF; DNA: TGTGCCAGCAGCTCAGCGGGGGGGTTTTTCGATGAGCAGTTCTTC; D: TRBD2; J: TRBJ2-1; V: TRBV5-6; size: -
CDR3: CASSEADRGLYGYTF; DNA: TGTGCCAGCAGTGAAGCTGACAGGGGACTCTATGGCTACACCTTC; D: TRBD1; J: TRBJ1-2; V: TRBV2; size: -
CDR3: CASSGTGQAGELFF; DNA: TGTGCCAGCAGTGGCACAGGACAAGCCGGGGAGCTGTTTTTT; D: -; J: TRBJ2-2; V: TRBV27; size: -
CDR3: CASSLLGRGNYNEQFF; DNA: TGCGCCAGCAGCTTGCTGGGGCGGGGGAACTACAATGAGCAGTTCTTC; D: TRBD2; J: TRBJ2-1; V: TRBV5-1; size: -
CDR3: CASSWTGGVRGTEAFF; DNA: TGTGCCAGCAGTTGGACAGGGGGCGTACGAGGCACTGAAGCTTTCTTT; D: TRBD1; J: TRBJ1-1; V: TRBV6-5; size: -
CDR3: CSAVREGNYGYTF; DNA: TGCAGCGCTGTCAGGGAGGGAAACTATGGCTACACCTTC; D: -; J: TRBJ1-2; V: TRBV29-1; size: -
CDR3: CASSFHYTAWLSGANVLTF; DNA: TGTGCCAGCAGTTTCCATTATACAGCCTGGCTCTCTGGGGCCAACGTCCTGACTTTC; D: -; J: TRBJ2-6; V: TRBV28; size: -
CDR3: CASSPERGATQETQYF; DNA: TGTGCCAGCAGCCCCGAGCGGGGGGCGACTCAAGAGACCCAGTACTTC; D: TRBD2; J: TRBJ2-5; V: TRBV5-8; size: -
CDR3: CASSYGGGGSNEQFF; DNA: TGTGCCAGCAGTTACGGCGGGGGGGGCTCTAATGAGCAGTTCTTC; D: TRBD2; J: TRBJ2-1; V: TRBV6-2/TRBV6-3; size: -
CDR3: CASSLDGLAGINEQFF; DNA: TGTGCCAGCAGCTTAGACGGGCTAGCGGGGATCAATGAGCAGTTCTTC; D: TRBD2; J: TRBJ2-1; V: TRBV7-3; size: few
CDR3: CASTSRGGDYEQYF; DNA: TGTGCCAGCACCTCCCGCGGGGGGGACTACGAGCAGTACTTC; D: TRBD2; J: TRBJ2-7; V: TRBV7-2; size: -
CDR3: CASSPGSYNSPLHF; DNA: TGCGCCAGCAGCCCGGGCTCCTATAATTCACCCCTCCACTTT; D: -; J: TRBJ1-6; V: TRBV4-1; size: once
CDR3: CASSQEGQGATDTQYF; DNA: TGCGCCAGCAGCCAAGAAGGACAGGGGGCCACAGATACGCAGTATTTT; D: TRBD1; J: TRBJ2-3; V: TRBV4-1; size: -
CDR3: CASSLASGGAGELFF; DNA: TGTGCCAGCAGCTTAGCGTCAGGGGGAGCCGGGGAGCTGTTTTTT; D: TRBD1; J: TRBJ2-2; V: TRBV11-1; size: -
CDR3: CATSEAGVSSYNEQFF; DNA: TGTGCCACCAGTGAGGCAGGGGTATCGTCCTACAATGAGCAGTTCTTC; D: -; J: TRBJ2-1; V: TRBV24-1; size: -
CDR3: CSASNRKNEKLFF; DNA: TGCAGTGCTAGTAACAGGAAGAATGAAAAACTGTTTTTT; D: -; J: TRBJ1-4; V: TRBV20-1; size: -